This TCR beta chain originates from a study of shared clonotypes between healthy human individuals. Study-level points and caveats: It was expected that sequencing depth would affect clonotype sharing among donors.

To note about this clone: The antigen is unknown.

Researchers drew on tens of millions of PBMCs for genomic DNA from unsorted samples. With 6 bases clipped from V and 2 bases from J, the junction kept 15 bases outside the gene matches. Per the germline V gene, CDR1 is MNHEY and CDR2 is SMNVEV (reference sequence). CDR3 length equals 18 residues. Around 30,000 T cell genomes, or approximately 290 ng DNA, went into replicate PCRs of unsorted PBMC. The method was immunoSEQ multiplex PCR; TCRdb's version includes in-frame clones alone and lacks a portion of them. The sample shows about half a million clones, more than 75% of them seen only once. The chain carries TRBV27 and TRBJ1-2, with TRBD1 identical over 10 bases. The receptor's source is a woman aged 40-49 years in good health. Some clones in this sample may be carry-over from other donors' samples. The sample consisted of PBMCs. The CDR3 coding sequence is TGTGCCAGCAGACCCCACCGGGACAGGGGAAGGGCAAACTATGGCTACACCTTC. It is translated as CASRPHRDRGRANYGYTF.